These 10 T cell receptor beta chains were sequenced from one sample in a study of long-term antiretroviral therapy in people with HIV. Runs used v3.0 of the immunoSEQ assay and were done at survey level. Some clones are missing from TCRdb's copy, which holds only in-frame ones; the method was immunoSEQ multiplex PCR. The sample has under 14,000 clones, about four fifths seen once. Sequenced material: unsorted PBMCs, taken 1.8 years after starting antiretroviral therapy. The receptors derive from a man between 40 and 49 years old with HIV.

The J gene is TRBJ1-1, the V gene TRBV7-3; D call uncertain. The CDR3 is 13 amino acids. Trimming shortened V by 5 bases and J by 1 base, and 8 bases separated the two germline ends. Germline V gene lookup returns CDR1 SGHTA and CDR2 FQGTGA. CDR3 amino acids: CASSDTRNTEAFF. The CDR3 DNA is TGTGCCAGCAGCGATACACGGAACACTGAAGCTTTCTTT.

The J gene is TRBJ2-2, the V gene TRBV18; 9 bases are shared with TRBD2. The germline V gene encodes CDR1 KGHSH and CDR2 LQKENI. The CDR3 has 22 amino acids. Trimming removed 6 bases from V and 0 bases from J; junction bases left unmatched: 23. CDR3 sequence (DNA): TGTGCCAGCTCCCCCGACAGGTCGAACTTGCGGGAGGGCCTTTCGAACACCGGGGAGCTGTTTTTT. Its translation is CASSPDRSNLREGLSNTGELFF. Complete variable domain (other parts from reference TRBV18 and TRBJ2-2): NAGVMQNPRHLVRRRGQEARLRCSPMKGHSHVYWYRQLPEEGLKFMVYLQKENIIDESGMPKERFSAEFPKEGPSILRIQQVVRGDSAAYFCASSPDRSNLREGLSNTGELFFGEGSRLTVL.

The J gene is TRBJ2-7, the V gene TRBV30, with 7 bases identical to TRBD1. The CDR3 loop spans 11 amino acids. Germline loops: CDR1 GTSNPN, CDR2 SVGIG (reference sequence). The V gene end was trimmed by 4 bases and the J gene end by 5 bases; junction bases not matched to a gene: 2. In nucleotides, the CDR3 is TGTGCCTGGAATGACAGGGACGAGCAGTACTTC. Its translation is CAWNDRDEQYF.

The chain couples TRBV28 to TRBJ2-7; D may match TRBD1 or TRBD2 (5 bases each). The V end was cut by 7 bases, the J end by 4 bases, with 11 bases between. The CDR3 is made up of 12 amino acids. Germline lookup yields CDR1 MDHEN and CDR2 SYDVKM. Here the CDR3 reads CASMGERYEQYF. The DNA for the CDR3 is TGTGCCAGCATGGGGGAGAGATACGAGCAGTACTTC.

CDR3 sequence: CASSFSELTYNTGELFF. DNA for the CDR3: TGTGCCAGCAGCTTTTCGGAGCTCACGTACAACACCGGGGAGCTGTTTTTT. The chain has TRBV5-6 and TRBJ2-2; unclear D gene. CDR3 length equals 17 residues. The germline V and J ends were trimmed by 2 bases and 2 bases, with 16 bases remaining between them. Looked up from germline, CDR1 is SGHDT and CDR2 is YYEEEE.

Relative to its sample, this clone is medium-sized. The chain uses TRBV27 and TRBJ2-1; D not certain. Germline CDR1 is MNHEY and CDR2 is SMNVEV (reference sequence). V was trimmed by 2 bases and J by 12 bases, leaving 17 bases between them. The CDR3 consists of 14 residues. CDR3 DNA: TGTGCCAGCAGTTTAGAACAGAAACTGAGTTGGCAGTTCTTC. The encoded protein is CASSLEQKLSWQFF.

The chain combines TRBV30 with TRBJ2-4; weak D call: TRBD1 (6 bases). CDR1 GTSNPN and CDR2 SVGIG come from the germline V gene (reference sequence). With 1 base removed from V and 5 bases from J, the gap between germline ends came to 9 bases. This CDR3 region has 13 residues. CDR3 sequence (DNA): TGTGCCTGGAGTGGGGCAGGGGAAAACATTCAGTACTTC. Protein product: CAWSGAGENIQYF.

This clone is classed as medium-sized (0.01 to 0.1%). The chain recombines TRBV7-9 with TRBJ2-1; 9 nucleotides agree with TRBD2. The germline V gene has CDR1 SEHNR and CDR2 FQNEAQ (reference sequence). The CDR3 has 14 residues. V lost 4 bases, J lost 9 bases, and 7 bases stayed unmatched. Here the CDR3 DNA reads TGTGCCAGCAGCTCCCTAGCGGGGAGCTTTGAGCAGTTCTTC. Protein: CASSSLAGSFEQFF.

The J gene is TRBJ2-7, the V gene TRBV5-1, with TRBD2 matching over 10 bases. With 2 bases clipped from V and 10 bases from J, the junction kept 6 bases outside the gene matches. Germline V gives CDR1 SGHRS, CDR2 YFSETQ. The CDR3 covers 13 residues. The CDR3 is CASSLQASGSQYF. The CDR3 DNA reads TGCGCCAGCAGCTTACAGGCTAGCGGGAGTCAGTACTTC.

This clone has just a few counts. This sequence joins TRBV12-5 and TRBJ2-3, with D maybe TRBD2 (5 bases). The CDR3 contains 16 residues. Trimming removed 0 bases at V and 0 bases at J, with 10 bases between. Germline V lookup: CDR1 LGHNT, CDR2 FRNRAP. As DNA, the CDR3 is TGTGCTAGTGGTTTGGTACTGGGCGGGAGCACAGATACGCAGTATTTT. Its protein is CASGLVLGGSTDTQYF.